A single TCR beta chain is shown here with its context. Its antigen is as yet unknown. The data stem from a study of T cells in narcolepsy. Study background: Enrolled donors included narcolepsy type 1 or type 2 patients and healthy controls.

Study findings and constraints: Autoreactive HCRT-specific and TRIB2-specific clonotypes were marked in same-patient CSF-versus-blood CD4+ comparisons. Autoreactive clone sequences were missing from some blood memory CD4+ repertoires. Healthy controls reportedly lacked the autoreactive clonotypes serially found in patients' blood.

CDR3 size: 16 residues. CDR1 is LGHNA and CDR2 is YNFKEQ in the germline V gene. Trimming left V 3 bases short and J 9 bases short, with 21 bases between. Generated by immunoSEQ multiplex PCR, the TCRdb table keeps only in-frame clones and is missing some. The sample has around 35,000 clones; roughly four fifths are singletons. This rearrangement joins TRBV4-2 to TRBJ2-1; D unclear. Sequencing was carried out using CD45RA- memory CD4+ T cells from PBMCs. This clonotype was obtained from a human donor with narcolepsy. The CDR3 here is CASSHVGGDLNIEQFF. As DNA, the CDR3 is TGTGCCAGCAGCCATGTGGGTGGGGATTTAAATATTGAGCAGTTCTTC.